This TCR beta chain comes out of a study of blood T cell repertoires in COVID-19. Study details: Nucleic acid was either cDNA or gDNA, and it came from T cells, B-cell-depleted T cells, or PBMCs.

The CDR3 has 16 residues. The trim removed 0 bases at V and 4 bases at J, leaving 8 bases unmatched. Germline V gene lookup returns CDR1 LGHDT and CDR2 YNNKEL (reference sequence). Produced via immunoSEQ multiplex PCR; TCRdb's table is partial and in-frame only. The repertoire includes about 200,000 clones, roughly 87% of them detected once, and approximately 2% sits in the top ten. Sequencing was carried out using PBMCs or T cells enriched from blood (not recorded which). The chain carries TRBV3-1 (or the pseudogene TRBV3-2) and TRBJ2-7; TRBD1 aligns across 8 bases. The TCR comes from a woman under 40 who had recovered from COVID-19. CDR3 residues: CASSQDWETGVYEQYF. CDR3 nucleotides: TGTGCCAGCAGCCAAGATTGGGAGACAGGGGTATACGAGCAGTACTTC.